The rows below give T cell receptor beta chains drawn from one sample of a study of shared clonotypes between healthy human individuals. Assay used: immunoSEQ multiplex PCR; TCRdb lists only in-frame clones, some missing. The sample includes about 870,000 clones, over 90% of them seen just once. The sequencing input was naive CD8+ T cells sorted from blood. The receptors derive from a man younger than 45 in good health. The CDR3 runs from the conserved cysteine through the conserved F or W. A D gene is named only where the DNA matches it firmly. Rows may omit the clone size; those that give it use once, few, many or a size class.

d_call: .
j_call: TRBJ2-2
clone_size: once
v_call: TRBV9
cdr3_aa: CASSASTGLAGELFF
cdr3_nt: TGTGCCAGCAGCGCTAGCACAGGGTTGGCCGGGGAGCTGTTTTTT

d_call: .
j_call: TRBJ1-1
clone_size: once
v_call: TRBV19
cdr3_aa: CAISTGNTEAFF
cdr3_nt: TGTGCCATTTCGACGGGGAACACTGAAGCTTTCTTT

d_call: .
j_call: TRBJ2-7
clone_size: .
v_call: TRBV27
cdr3_aa: CASSPPGPPAGVEQYF
cdr3_nt: TGTGCCAGCAGTCCCCCCGGCCCTCCAGCGGGTGTCGAGCAGTACTTC

d_call: .
j_call: TRBJ2-7
clone_size: .
v_call: TRBV4-1
cdr3_aa: CASSQAAGGYEQYF
cdr3_nt: TGCGCCAGCAGCCAAGCAGCCGGAGGCTACGAGCAGTACTTC

d_call: .
j_call: TRBJ2-7
clone_size: .
v_call: TRBV6-1
cdr3_aa: CASSLNREYEQYF
cdr3_nt: TGTGCCAGCAGCTTGAACAGGGAGTACGAGCAGTACTTC

d_call: .
j_call: TRBJ2-5
clone_size: .
v_call: TRBV18
cdr3_aa: CASTATGSRETQYF
cdr3_nt: TGTGCCAGCACAGCAACAGGGTCACGAGAGACCCAGTACTTC

d_call: .
j_call: TRBJ1-5
clone_size: .
v_call: TRBV11-2
cdr3_aa: CASSFSGWGQPQHF
cdr3_nt: TGTGCCAGCAGCTTTTCCGGGTGGGGTCAGCCCCAGCATTTT

d_call: TRBD2
j_call: TRBJ2-1
clone_size: .
v_call: TRBV7-9
cdr3_aa: CASNLGLAGGMNEQFF
cdr3_nt: TGTGCCAGCAACTTAGGCCTAGCGGGAGGAATGAATGAGCAGTTCTTC

d_call: .
j_call: TRBJ2-1
clone_size: .
v_call: TRBV27
cdr3_aa: CASSSFPGPSYNEQFF
cdr3_nt: TGTGCCAGCAGTTCATTTCCGGGACCTTCCTACAATGAGCAGTTCTTC

d_call: .
j_call: TRBJ1-3
clone_size: .
v_call: TRBV9
cdr3_aa: CASSGLLSGNTIYF
cdr3_nt: TGTGCCAGTTCGGGGCTTCTCTCTGGAAACACCATATATTTT

d_call: TRBD2
j_call: TRBJ2-3
clone_size: .
v_call: TRBV5-1
cdr3_aa: CASSWREISDTQYF
cdr3_nt: TGCGCCAGCAGCTGGCGGGAGATCTCGGATACGCAGTATTTT

d_call: TRBD1
j_call: TRBJ2-7
clone_size: .
v_call: TRBV7-9
cdr3_aa: CASSPWGTELYEQYF
cdr3_nt: TGTGCCAGCAGCCCGTGGGGGACAGAATTGTACGAGCAGTACTTC

d_call: TRBD2
j_call: TRBJ2-1
clone_size: .
v_call: TRBV27
cdr3_aa: CASSSGLAVKIGNEQFF
cdr3_nt: TGTGCCAGCAGTTCCGGACTAGCGGTGAAGATCGGCAATGAGCAGTTCTTC

d_call: .
j_call: TRBJ2-7
clone_size: .
v_call: TRBV18
cdr3_aa: CASSPPISQGITYEQYF
cdr3_nt: TGTGCCAGCTCACCGCCTATTTCACAGGGAATTACCTACGAGCAGTACTTC

d_call: .
j_call: TRBJ1-5
clone_size: .
v_call: TRBV6-1
cdr3_aa: CASSERRGAANQPQHF
cdr3_nt: TGTGCCAGCAGTGAACGTAGGGGAGCGGCCAATCAGCCCCAGCATTTT

d_call: TRBD1
j_call: TRBJ1-2
clone_size: .
v_call: TRBV27
cdr3_aa: CASSLTWTGGNGYTF
cdr3_nt: TGTGCCAGCAGCCTGACGTGGACAGGGGGCAATGGCTACACCTTC

d_call: TRBD1
j_call: TRBJ1-2
clone_size: .
v_call: TRBV7-2
cdr3_aa: CASSNLTGQGYYGYTF
cdr3_nt: TGTGCCAGCAGCAACCTGACGGGACAGGGGTACTATGGCTACACCTTC

d_call: .
j_call: TRBJ2-1
clone_size: .
v_call: TRBV6-1
cdr3_aa: CASSEAPRLGGHEQFF
cdr3_nt: TGTGCCAGCAGTGAAGCGCCCAGGTTGGGAGGTCATGAGCAGTTCTTC

d_call: .
j_call: TRBJ2-5
clone_size: .
v_call: TRBV14
cdr3_aa: CASSHRGLVQETQYF
cdr3_nt: TGTGCCAGCAGCCACAGAGGGCTAGTCCAAGAGACCCAGTACTTC

d_call: TRBD1
j_call: TRBJ1-1
clone_size: .
v_call: TRBV7-6
cdr3_aa: CASSLTGGTEAFF
cdr3_nt: TGTGCCAGCAGCCTGACAGGGGGCACTGAAGCTTTCTTT

d_call: .
j_call: TRBJ2-1
clone_size: once
v_call: TRBV28
cdr3_aa: CASSLRDPFSYNEQFF
cdr3_nt: TGTGCCAGCAGTTTACGGGATCCGTTCTCCTACAATGAGCAGTTCTTC

d_call: .
j_call: TRBJ2-1
clone_size: .
v_call: TRBV5-1
cdr3_aa: CASSPGGLSDEQFF
cdr3_nt: TGCGCCAGCAGCCCGGGGGGCTTGTCCGATGAGCAGTTCTTC

d_call: TRBD2
j_call: TRBJ2-3
clone_size: .
v_call: TRBV11-2
cdr3_aa: CASSLDGLAGPTGSTDTQYF
cdr3_nt: TGTGCCAGCAGCTTAGATGGGCTAGCGGGACCCACCGGGAGCACAGATACGCAGTATTTT

d_call: TRBD1
j_call: TRBJ1-2
clone_size: .
v_call: TRBV11-2
cdr3_aa: CASSTATGVGYGYTF
cdr3_nt: TGTGCCAGCAGCACAGCGACAGGGGTGGGCTATGGCTACACCTTC

d_call: .
j_call: TRBJ2-1
clone_size: .
v_call: TRBV5-1
cdr3_aa: CASSLTGNNEQFF
cdr3_nt: TGCGCCAGCAGCCTGACTGGAAACAATGAGCAGTTCTTC

d_call: TRBD2
j_call: TRBJ2-7
clone_size: .
v_call: TRBV5-1
cdr3_aa: CASSLGGRSVSSGLTYEQYF
cdr3_nt: TGCGCCAGCAGCTTGGGTGGACGCAGCGTTTCTAGCGGGCTAACCTACGAGCAGTACTTC

d_call: .
j_call: TRBJ2-1
clone_size: .
v_call: TRBV12-5
cdr3_aa: CASGRDPDNEQFF
cdr3_nt: TGTGCTAGTGGCAGGGACCCCGACAATGAGCAGTTCTTC

d_call: .
j_call: TRBJ2-1
clone_size: .
v_call: TRBV27
cdr3_aa: CASSLLGSGNEQFF
cdr3_nt: TGTGCCAGCAGTTTATTAGGTTCAGGGAATGAGCAGTTCTTC

d_call: .
j_call: TRBJ2-6
clone_size: .
v_call: TRBV27
cdr3_aa: CATLTGSTGANVLTF
cdr3_nt: TGTGCCACCCTAACAGGGTCTACTGGGGCCAACGTCCTGACTTTC

d_call: TRBD1
j_call: TRBJ1-5
clone_size: .
v_call: TRBV27
cdr3_aa: CASSLLGTGGVDQPQHF
cdr3_nt: TGTGCCAGCAGTTTATTAGGGACAGGGGGCGTGGATCAGCCCCAGCATTTT

d_call: .
j_call: TRBJ2-5
clone_size: .
v_call: TRBV13
cdr3_aa: CASSLIQADQGETQYF
cdr3_nt: TGTGCCAGCAGCTTAATTCAGGCCGACCAGGGTGAGACCCAGTACTTC

d_call: .
j_call: TRBJ2-1
clone_size: .
v_call: TRBV5-1
cdr3_aa: CASRTGLGGEQFF
cdr3_nt: TGCGCCAGCAGGACAGGCCTAGGCGGTGAGCAGTTCTTC

d_call: .
j_call: TRBJ2-5
clone_size: few
v_call: TRBV7-8
cdr3_aa: CASTELQETQYF
cdr3_nt: TGTGCCAGCACCGAGCTCCAAGAGACCCAGTACTTC

d_call: .
j_call: TRBJ2-7
clone_size: .
v_call: TRBV2
cdr3_aa: CASSESRAGGASVYEQYF
cdr3_nt: TGTGCCAGCAGTGAATCACGAGCAGGGGGGGCGTCCGTCTACGAGCAGTACTTC

d_call: TRBD1
j_call: TRBJ2-2
clone_size: .
v_call: TRBV18
cdr3_aa: CASSPWTGHRGTGELFF
cdr3_nt: TGTGCCAGCTCACCGTGGACAGGGCATCGCGGCACCGGGGAGCTGTTTTTT

d_call: .
j_call: TRBJ2-1
clone_size: .
v_call: TRBV4-1
cdr3_aa: CASSQDLYSSYNEQFF
cdr3_nt: TGCGCCAGCAGCCAAGATCTCTATAGCTCCTACAATGAGCAGTTCTTC

d_call: .
j_call: TRBJ2-7
clone_size: .
v_call: TRBV6-1
cdr3_aa: CASSEELAFYEQYF
cdr3_nt: TGTGCCAGCAGTGAGGAACTAGCCTTCTACGAGCAGTACTTC

d_call: .
j_call: TRBJ2-7
clone_size: .
v_call: TRBV28
cdr3_aa: CASSTLVVPESGQYF
cdr3_nt: TGTGCCAGCAGCACCTTAGTTGTTCCCGAATCGGGGCAGTACTTC

d_call: .
j_call: TRBJ2-7
clone_size: .
v_call: TRBV27
cdr3_aa: CASRDGPYEQYF
cdr3_nt: TGTGCCAGCCGGGACGGACCCTACGAGCAGTACTTC

d_call: .
j_call: TRBJ1-2
clone_size: .
v_call: TRBV4-3
cdr3_aa: CASSHTFLGGDNNYGYTF
cdr3_nt: TGCGCCAGCAGCCATACTTTTCTGGGTGGAGACAATAACTATGGCTACACCTTC

d_call: .
j_call: TRBJ2-4
clone_size: .
v_call: TRBV6-5
cdr3_aa: CASSYLLAKNIQYF
cdr3_nt: TGTGCCAGCAGTTATTTATTAGCCAAAAACATTCAGTACTTC

d_call: TRBD2
j_call: TRBJ2-5
clone_size: once
v_call: TRBV11-2
cdr3_aa: CASSLGVGRGQETQYF
cdr3_nt: TGTGCCAGCAGCTTAGGCGTCGGGCGGGGGCAAGAGACCCAGTACTTC

d_call: TRBD2
j_call: TRBJ2-1
clone_size: .
v_call: TRBV14
cdr3_aa: CASSQDLGTSGRAYNEQFF
cdr3_nt: TGTGCCAGCAGCCAAGATCTTGGGACTAGCGGGAGGGCCTACAATGAGCAGTTCTTC

d_call: TRBD1
j_call: TRBJ2-1
clone_size: once
v_call: TRBV7-3
cdr3_aa: CASSSRDRGNEQFF
cdr3_nt: TGTGCCAGCAGCTCCCGGGACAGGGGTAATGAGCAGTTCTTC

d_call: .
j_call: TRBJ2-3
clone_size: .
v_call: TRBV19
cdr3_aa: CASSSGGTDTQYF
cdr3_nt: TGTGCCAGTAGTTCAGGCGGCACAGATACGCAGTATTTT

d_call: .
j_call: TRBJ2-1
clone_size: .
v_call: TRBV27
cdr3_aa: CASSLSPGSEQFF
cdr3_nt: TGTGCCAGCAGTTTATCGCCGGGCAGTGAGCAGTTCTTC